Below, one T cell receptor beta chain is given with its context. This clone came up once. Its antigen specificity is not known. One base away there is no much larger clone; base qualities are not given. The record originates from a study of cytomegalovirus exposure and HLA in healthy donors (dated by TCRdb to 2017 to 2019). Background for the entire study: According to a later analysis, one platform produced both the 100 to 150 validation repertoires and the roughly 650 repertoires of the first cohort. In addition to the first cohort of around 670 subjects, a separate validation cohort of approximately 130 different subjects was used. The study aimed to test whether signatures of past pathogen exposure could be identified by cataloging public T cell receptors. To predict cytomegalovirus infection status, the study combined high-throughput TCR immunosequencing, statistical association of individual TCRs with disease status, and machine learning. Broad study findings and their caveats: The authors suggested that the approach could potentially be generalized to other disease states and immunological phenotypes. A few of the identified cytomegalovirus-associated TCR beta chains were confirmed in vitro to be specific for cytomegalovirus antigens. A later analysis had no HLA typing for the validation cohort, so co-occurrence there was scored across all 130 or so repertoires. In both the original and validation cohorts, the classifier was reported to diagnose cytomegalovirus status with high specificity and sensitivity. Most TCR sequences were observed very rarely across donors, whereas some public TCRs were present in many individuals. A later analysis found that TCRs clustered in the first cohort also tended to co-occur in the roughly 110 validation repertoires, with about 94% of cluster scores above 0. The study listed approximately 150 TCR beta chains as associated with cytomegalovirus.

Libraries came from the immunoSEQ multiplex PCR assay. Processing in the source paper ran as follows. A statistical classification framework was developed to diagnose cytomegalovirus status using the catalog of TCR beta chain sequences. TCRdb obtained this table from immuneACCESS and retained in-frame rearrangements with V and J assigned. These tables miss some clones; where compared with another copy, unresolved V genes account for less than half of the shortfall, and the remainder is unexplained. Clone size and V and J calls were adopted from that table, with D and trimming inferred from the DNA. This sample comprises roughly 71,000 clones, 94% of them detected only once. The biggest ten clones account for roughly 0.63% of the sample. The donors were included in the validation cohort of 100 to 150 subjects, a group kept apart from the approximately 690-subject first cohort. This receptor was obtained from a woman between 18 and 29 years old in good health and CMV-seronegative. The sequenced sample was PBMCs.

This receptor carries the CDR3 CSVPTGSGTEAFF. At the DNA level, the sequence is TGCAGCGTTCCTACAGGGTCTGGCACTGAAGCTTTCTTT. In this chain, TRBV29-1 is recombined with TRBJ1-1, and TRBD1 may be the D gene, going by 6 matching bases. The cysteine opens and the phenylalanine closes a CDR3 of 13 amino acids. Here the CDR3 DNA is all that survives: 39 bases in frame from base 1. V loses 5 bases, J loses 4 bases, and the germline ends lie 14 bases apart. In the germline V gene, CDR1 corresponds to SQVTM and CDR2 to ANQGSEA.